The 30 T cell receptor beta chains given below trace back to one sample, sequenced in a study of cytomegalovirus exposure and HLA in healthy donors. Primers for the PCR totalled 60 Vbeta and 13 Jbeta. Profiled with immunoSEQ multiplex PCR; TCRdb holds only in-frame clones, not every one. This sample has 150,000 to 200,000 clones, with approximately 81% found just once. The sequencing sample was made of PBMCs. The receptors originated from a man aged 25 to 40 in good health and CMV-seropositive.

The rearrangement joins TRBV6-1 to TRBJ2-3, with 8 bases aligning to TRBD2. Germline V gene sequence: CDR1 MNHNS, CDR2 SASEGT. This CDR3 has 17 amino acids. V was clipped by 3 bases and J by 3 bases; unmatched bases: 11. CDR3 nucleotides: TGTGCCAGCAGTGACGCCTACGGAAGCGGGAGAACAGATACGCAGTATTTT. As protein: CASSDAYGSGRTDTQYF.

Here the CDR3 reads CATSRDWGRGLGQPQHF. The CDR3 DNA follows: TGTGCCACCAGCAGAGATTGGGGCAGGGGGCTTGGTCAGCCCCAGCATTTT. The chain employs TRBV15 and TRBJ1-5; 8 nucleotides align to TRBD1. Germline V gene data show CDR1 as LNHNV and CDR2 as YYDKDF (reference sequence). This CDR3 has 17 amino acids. V shed 0 bases, J shed 6 bases, and the junction held 10 bases outside the gene matches.

The chain links TRBV5-5 to TRBJ2-3; 10 bases map to TRBD1. CDR1 and CDR2 (germline): SGHKS, YYEKEE (reference sequence). The J segment lost 3 bases and the V segment lost 5 bases, leaving 12 bases of the junction unmatched. CDR3 size: 17 residues. CDR3 in amino acids: CASSRYGQGVFTDTQYF. In DNA form, the CDR3 reads TGTGCCAGCAGTCGATACGGACAGGGGGTATTTACAGATACGCAGTATTTT.

This clone appeared a single time. This chain uses TRBV15 with TRBJ1-5; D is unclear. Per the germline V gene, CDR1 is LNHNV and CDR2 is YYDKDF (reference sequence). CDR3 length: 16 residues. The germline V and J ends were trimmed by 1 base and 2 bases, with 12 bases remaining between them. The CDR3 protein is CATSRVIGGGNQPQHF. The CDR3 DNA follows: TGTGCCACCAGCAGAGTGATTGGCGGGGGCAATCAGCCCCAGCATTTT.

The chain couples TRBV18 to TRBJ1-2; D uncertain. Germline V CDR1 and CDR2: KGHSH, LQKENI. V lost 2 bases to trimming and J lost 4 bases, with 11 bases between them. This CDR3 is built from 14 residues. The chain's CDR3 is CASSPSPGIYGYTF. CDR3 coding DNA: TGTGCCAGCTCACCAAGCCCGGGGATCTATGGCTACACCTTC.

The chain uses TRBV2 and TRBJ2-1, with 10 bases lining up with TRBD2. The germline CDR1 and CDR2 sequences are SNHLY and FYNNEI. CDR3 length: 15 amino acids. V was pared by 6 bases and J by 7 bases, with 9 bases of the junction left unmatched. The CDR3 region is CASRSTSGIGNEQFF. In DNA form, the CDR3 reads TGTGCCAGCAGGTCTACTAGCGGGATTGGGAATGAGCAGTTCTTC.

This chain uses TRBV4-3 with TRBJ2-5, with 16 bases that match TRBD2. Germline V CDR1 and CDR2: LGHNA, YSLEER. V was clipped by 0 bases and J by 5 bases; unmatched bases: 12. The CDR3 totals 20 residues. CDR3 bases: TGCGCCAGCAGCCAAGATAGGTGGGGACTAGCGGGAGGGCCAGAGGAGACCCAGTACTTC. It encodes CASSQDRWGLAGGPEETQYF.

V and J are TRBV7-2 and TRBJ1-1; no definite D call. CDR1 and CDR2 (germline): SGHTA, FQGNSA. V gave up 1 base and J gave up 4 bases, with 10 bases separating them. CDR3 length equals 14 residues. CDR3 sequence reads: CASSLVSRPTEAFF. The DNA of the CDR3 is TGTGCCAGCAGCTTAGTGTCCAGGCCCACTGAAGCTTTCTTT.

This rearrangement joins TRBV5-1 to TRBJ1-2, with D possibly being TRBD1 (6 bases). V lost 0 bases and J 7 bases, leaving 19 bases between the germline ends. The CDR3 is 16 residues long. The V gene's germline CDR1 is SGHRS and CDR2 YFSETQ. In DNA form, the CDR3 reads TGCGCCAGCAGCTTGGCCGCGATGGGGGCGCCTGGTGGCTACACCTTC. It translates to CASSLAAMGAPGGYTF.

The chain links TRBV9 to TRBJ2-1; 7 positions match TRBD2. V dropped 0 bases and J dropped 10; count of bases not matched to a gene: 4. Germline CDR1 reads SGDLS; CDR2 reads YYNGEE. This CDR3 has 13 amino acids. The CDR3 DNA follows: TGTGCCAGCAGCGTAGATTGGGGGGGGGAGCAGTTCTTC. The encoded protein is CASSVDWGGEQFF.

The genes are TRBV5-5 and TRBJ2-1; 13 bases match TRBD2. CDR1 and CDR2 (germline): SGHKS, YYEKEE (reference sequence). The junction had 10 bases not matched to a gene; V was cut back by 2 bases and J by 8 bases. CDR3 length equals 17 residues. CDR3 DNA sequence: TGTGCCAGCAGCTTCCTACTAGCGGGAGGGCCGCTAGATGAGCAGTTCTTC. This sequence encodes CASSFLLAGGPLDEQFF.

This sequence joins TRBV2 and TRBJ2-2; the D gene is possibly TRBD2 (5 bases). The CDR3 is 14 residues long. Trimming left V 8 bases short and J 2 bases short, with 12 bases between. Germline V lookup: CDR1 SNHLY, CDR2 FYNNEI. Written as DNA, the CDR3 is TGTGCCAGCGGTGGACTTGTAAACACCGGGGAGCTGTTTTTT. It codes for CASGGLVNTGELFF. Full variable domain (rest looked up from reference TRBV2 and TRBJ2-2): EPEVTQTPSHQVTQMGQEVILRCVPISNHLYFYWYRQILGQKVEFLVSFYNNEISEKSEIFDDQFSVERPDGSNFTLKIRSTKLEDSAMYFCASGGLVNTGELFFGEGSRLTVL.

In DNA form, the CDR3 reads TGTGCCAGCAAGAGCGAGCCCTACGAGCAGTACTTC. Translation gives CASKSEPYEQYF. The chain is built from TRBV6-5 and TRBJ2-7; D remains ambiguous. This CDR3 is built from 12 residues. The germline V gene encodes CDR1 MNHEY and CDR2 SVGAGI. Trimming pared 7 bases from V and 2 bases from J, leaving 9 bases between.

The J gene is TRBJ2-1, the V gene TRBV11-2, with D possibly TRBD1 on 5 matching bases. Germline loops: CDR1 SGHAT, CDR2 FQNNGV. V lost 7 bases and J lost 0, with 13 bases in between. This CDR3 contains 15 residues. CDR3: CASTLRDSSYNEQFF. The CDR3 coding sequence is TGTGCCAGCACTTTGAGAGACAGCTCCTACAATGAGCAGTTCTTC.

This clone occurred a few times. The chain recombines TRBV5-1 with TRBJ1-1; possibly TRBD1 for D (6 bases). The V end lost 4 bases, the J end lost 10 bases, and 14 bases lay between the germline ends. The germline V gene encodes CDR1 SGHRS and CDR2 YFSETQ. This CDR3 region has 12 residues. DNA of the CDR3: TGCGCCAGCAGCATGTTACAGGGCAGAGCTTTCTTT. Amino acid sequence: CASSMLQGRAFF. The variable domain in full, completed from reference TRBV5-1 and TRBJ1-1, reads KAGVTQTPRYLIKTRGQQVTLSCSPISGHRSVSWYQQTPGQGLQFLFEYFSETQRNKGNFPGRFSGRQFSNSRSEMNVSTLELGDSALYLCASSMLQGRAFFGQGTRLTVV.

CDR3 sequence (DNA): TGCAGCGTTGACCGGACTAGTTACAATGAGCAGTTCTTC. The encoded protein is CSVDRTSYNEQFF. The gene calls are TRBV29-1 and TRBJ2-1; 7 bases match TRBD2. From germline, CDR1 is SQVTM and CDR2 ANQGSEA. Trimming removed 3 bases from V and 4 bases from J; junction bases left unmatched: 3. The CDR3 covers 13 residues.

This sequence joins TRBV15 and TRBJ2-1; 14 nucleotides match TRBD2. J lost 3 bases, V lost 3 bases, and 4 bases had no gene match. This CDR3 has 17 residues. CDR1 and CDR2 from the germline V gene are LNHNV and YYDKDF (reference sequence). The CDR3 nucleotides are TGTGCCACCAGCAGTGGGGGACTAGCGGGAGTCTACAATGAGCAGTTCTTC. It yields the protein CATSSGGLAGVYNEQFF.

The chain employs TRBV18 and TRBJ2-2; 11 nucleotides agree with TRBD2. J lost 6 bases, V lost 5 bases, and 8 bases had no gene match. This CDR3 is 16 amino acids long. Germline assignment: CDR1 KGHSH and CDR2 LQKENI. The CDR3 protein is CASSTSTSGSAGELFF. CDR3 bases: TGTGCCAGCTCAACTTCCACTAGCGGGAGTGCCGGGGAGCTGTTTTTT.

V gene TRBV18 combines with J gene TRBJ1-2, with 9 bases lining up with TRBD1. The CDR3 totals 14 residues. CDR1 is KGHSH, CDR2 LQKENI, per germline. V shed 3 bases and J 8 bases; nucleotides not matched to a gene: 7. The CDR3 loop is CASSPGDRVAGYTF. For the CDR3, the DNA is TGTGCCAGCTCACCCGGGGACAGGGTAGCCGGCTACACCTTC.

This chain links TRBV5-1 with TRBJ2-3, with 7 positions matching TRBD2. This CDR3 contains 14 residues. J gave up 2 bases and V 4 bases, and 4 bases lay outside the gene matches. CDR1 and CDR2 from the germline V gene are SGHRS and YFSETQ. The CDR3 loop is CASSRDYNTDTQYF. The CDR3, as DNA: TGCGCCAGCAGCCGGGACTATAACACAGATACGCAGTATTTT.

This sequence joins TRBV18 and TRBJ1-5; D call uncertain. The CDR3 has 13 amino acids. V was clipped by 5 bases and J by 3 bases, with 8 bases between them. From germline, CDR1 is KGHSH and CDR2 LQKENI. CDR3 sequence (DNA): TGTGCCAGCTCAAACGGTGACAATCAGCCCCAGCATTTT. Amino acids: CASSNGDNQPQHF.

This chain uses TRBV9 with TRBJ1-4; 10 bases match TRBD1. The germline V gene has CDR1 SGDLS and CDR2 YYNGEE. This CDR3 spans 17 amino acids. V lost 2 bases to trimming and J lost 5 bases; unmatched junction nucleotides: 9. CDR3 sequence: CASSVRDRGRVNEKLFF. The CDR3 DNA reads TGTGCCAGCAGCGTCCGGGACAGGGGCCGCGTAAATGAAAAACTGTTTTTT.

The table lists this clone with a few counts. The chain employs TRBV6-5 and TRBJ2-7; D perhaps matches TRBD1 (6 bases). Germline CDR1 and CDR2: MNHEY and SVGAGI. V lost 4 bases to trimming and J lost 3 bases, with 13 bases between them. The CDR3 loop spans 14 amino acids. This CDR3 is CASSSIMDSYEQYF. DNA of the CDR3: TGTGCCAGCAGTTCCATCATGGACAGCTACGAGCAGTACTTC.

This rearrangement joins TRBV29-1 to TRBJ2-3, with TRBD2 as a possible D gene (6 bases). Germline CDR1 reads SQVTM; CDR2 reads ANQGSEA. The CDR3 contains 14 residues. The germline V and J ends were trimmed by 7 bases and 1 base, with 15 bases remaining between them. This chain's CDR3 is CSALRRGGTDTQYF. CDR3 nucleotides: TGCAGCGCGTTGCGGCGCGGGGGCACAGATACGCAGTATTTT.

The gene calls are TRBV4-1 and TRBJ1-2; 10 nucleotides agree with TRBD1. Germline CDR1 and CDR2: MGHRA and YSYEKL. This CDR3 region has 16 residues. The junction had 6 bases not matched to a gene; V was cut back by 1 base and J by 4 bases. The CDR3 region has the DNA TGCGCCAGCAGCCAAGGACAGGGGGCTCTTGGCTATGGCTACACCTTC. Amino acid sequence: CASSQGQGALGYGYTF.

The V gene is TRBV7-2, the J gene TRBJ1-1, with D possibly TRBD1 on 5 matching bases. Trimming left V 0 bases short and J 1 base short, with 9 bases between. The CDR3 has 15 amino acids. Germline-derived CDR1 and CDR2 are SGHTA and FQGNSA. CDR3 residues: CASSLARTGNTEAFF. In nucleotides, the CDR3 is TGTGCCAGCAGCTTAGCTCGCACAGGGAACACTGAAGCTTTCTTT.

J is TRBJ2-1 and V is TRBV6-5; 7 bases agree with TRBD1. V was pared by 0 bases and J by 1 base, with 0 bases of the junction left unmatched. The CDR3 is 15 residues long. CDR1 is MNHEY, CDR2 SVGAGI, per germline. CDR3 DNA sequence: TGTGCCAGCAGTTACTCGGGACAGTCCTACAATGAGCAGTTCTTC. This translates into CASSYSGQSYNEQFF.

The V call is TRBV9, the J call TRBJ2-5; 14 positions agree with TRBD2. The CDR3 covers 16 residues. Trimming removed 2 bases from V and 4 bases from J; junction bases left unmatched: 4. Germline V gives CDR1 SGDLS, CDR2 YYNGEE. For the CDR3, the DNA is TGTGCCAGCAGCGTCGGACTAGCGGGAGGAGGAGAGACCCAGTACTTC. It encodes CASSVGLAGGGETQYF.

This chain connects TRBV6-5 to TRBJ2-3; D possibly corresponds to TRBD2 (6 bases). V dropped 8 bases and J dropped 2 bases, with 14 bases sitting between them. Germline CDR1 is MNHEY and CDR2 is SVGAGI. This CDR3 region has 14 residues. This CDR3 is CASWPWGDTDTQYF. The CDR3 DNA reads as TGTGCCAGCTGGCCGTGGGGGGACACAGATACGCAGTATTTT.

The chain is built from TRBV7-2 and TRBJ2-2, with 9 bases fitting TRBD2. CDR1 is SGHTA and CDR2 is FQGNSA in the germline V gene. The CDR3 is 18 amino acids. V dropped 3 bases and J dropped 1; count of bases not matched to a gene: 9. As DNA, the CDR3 is TGTGCCAGCAGCTTTTTTCCTAGCGGGAATGAGAACACCGGGGAGCTGTTTTTT. Translated, it gives CASSFFPSGNENTGELFF. Full variable domain (outside the CDR3, taken from reference TRBV7-2 and TRBJ2-2): GAGVSQSPSNKVTEKGKDVELRCDPISGHTALYWYRQSLGQGLEFLIYFQGNSAPDKSGLPSDRFSAERTGGSVSTLTIQRTQQEDSAVYLCASSFFPSGNENTGELFFGEGSRLTVL.